These 4 T cell receptor beta chains came from one sample sequenced in a study of OX40 agonist ivuxolimab in advanced cancers. The assay was immunoSEQ multiplex PCR, and TCRdb's table has in-frame clones only and misses some. The sample lists tens of thousands of clones, roughly 85% occurring once. The sequences come from CD4+ or CD8+ T cells sorted from blood, collected in a trial of the OX40 agonist ivuxolimab. The receptors derive from an adult with an advanced solid tumor such as melanoma, head and neck, liver or kidney cancer.

This clone was seen more than once but under ten times. The chain employs TRBV6-1 and TRBJ2-6; weak D call: TRBD1 (6 bases). The V gene's germline CDR1 is MNHNS and CDR2 SASEGT. V was shortened by 4 bases and J by 0 bases, with 13 bases between the two germline ends. CDR3 length equals 17 residues. CDR3 coding DNA: TGTGCCAGCAGTGGGACAGTTCCTGCCTCTGGGGCCAACGTCCTGACTTTC. It yields the protein CASSGTVPASGANVLTF.

CDR3 sequence: CASSYGGDRANEQFF. CDR3 DNA: TGTGCCAGCAGTTATGGGGGGGACAGGGCTAATGAGCAGTTCTTC. This chain links TRBV6-5 with TRBJ2-1; 9 positions agree with TRBD1. CDR3 length: 15 amino acids. The V and J ends lost 3 bases and 7 bases, in that order; junction bases with no gene match: 7. Germline CDR1 reads MNHEY; CDR2 reads SVGAGI.

V usage is TRBV10-3 and J usage is TRBJ2-5; TRBD2 agrees at 7 bases. TRBJ2-7 explains the end of the DNA better; the J call may be wrong. The V gene's germline CDR1 is ENHRY and CDR2 SYGVKD. CDR3 length: 11 amino acids. The CDR3 bases are TGTGCCTCCACTGCGGGGGACGAGCAGTACTTC. It translates to CASTAGDEQYF.

V gene TRBV7-2 combines with J gene TRBJ2-3; 12 bases agree with TRBD2. J gave up 4 bases and V 5 bases, and 7 bases lay outside the gene matches. CDR1 SGHTA and CDR2 FQGNSA come from the germline V gene. The CDR3 extends over 16 amino acids. This CDR3 reads CASSPGLAGRADTQYF. The CDR3 region has the DNA TGTGCCAGCAGCCCCGGACTAGCGGGAAGAGCAGATACGCAGTATTTT. Based on the CDR3 plus reference TRBV7-2 and TRBJ2-3, the full variable domain is GAGVSQSPSNKVTEKGKDVELRCDPISGHTALYWYRQSLGQGLEFLIYFQGNSAPDKSGLPSDRFSAERTGGSVSTLTIQRTQQEDSAVYLCASSPGLAGRADTQYFGPGTRLTVL.